This TCR beta chain was observed in a study of T cells in localized non-small cell lung cancer. Study-level results: Blood T cell density predicted longer survival; adjacent-lung clonality, shorter. Adjacent lung exhibited a median of 57 among the 100 most abundant tumor clones. Heterogeneity stays possible, as sequencing covered only one tumor region. Uninvolved adjacent lung showed the highest T cell clonality, exceeding tumor.

Profiling relied on immunoSEQ multiplex PCR, and the TCRdb table lists in-frame clones only, not all of them. The data show about 41,000 clones, about nine tenths seen once. On this clone itself: Its specificity is unknown.

Looked up from germline, CDR1 is GTSNPN and CDR2 is SVGIG (reference sequence). Unmatched junction bases numbered 5, after V lost 3 bases and J lost 2 bases. The CDR3 runs 16 residues. The chain couples TRBV30 to TRBJ2-6; TRBD1 matches 9 bases. Source: peripheral blood, taken before any cancer treatment. The clonotype originates from a female donor over 55 with stage I squamous cell lung carcinoma. The CDR3 loop is CAWRGGQGTGANVLTF. The CDR3 nucleotides read TGTGCCTGGAGGGGAGGACAGGGGACTGGGGCCAACGTCCTGACTTTC.